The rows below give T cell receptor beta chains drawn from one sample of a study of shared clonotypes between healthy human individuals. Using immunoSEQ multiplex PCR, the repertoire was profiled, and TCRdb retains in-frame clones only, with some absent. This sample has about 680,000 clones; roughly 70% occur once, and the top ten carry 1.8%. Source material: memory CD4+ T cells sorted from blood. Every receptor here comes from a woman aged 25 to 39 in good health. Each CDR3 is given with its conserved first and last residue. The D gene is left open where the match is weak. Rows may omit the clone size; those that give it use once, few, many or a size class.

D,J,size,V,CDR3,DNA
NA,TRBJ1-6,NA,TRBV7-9,CASSSLIGGSPLHF,TGTGCCAGCAGTTCTCTGATTGGGGGATCACCCCTCCACTTT
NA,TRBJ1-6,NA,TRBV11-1,CASSPILDGSPLHF,TGTGCCAGCAGCCCGATCCTGGACGGTTCACCCCTCCACTTT
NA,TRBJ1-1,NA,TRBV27,CASSSLTGISEAFF,TGTGCCAGCAGTTCCCTCACAGGGATTAGTGAAGCTTTCTTT
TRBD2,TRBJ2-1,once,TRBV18,CASSPTSGYNEQFF,TGTGCCAGCTCACCGACTAGCGGTTACAATGAGCAGTTCTTC
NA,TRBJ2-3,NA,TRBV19,CASSSPGTSTDTQYF,TGTGCCAGTAGTAGCCCAGGGACTAGCACAGATACGCAGTATTTT
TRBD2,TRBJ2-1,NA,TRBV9,CASSVGLGLAGGNEQFF,TGTGCCAGCAGCGTAGGTCTGGGGCTAGCGGGAGGCAATGAGCAGTTCTTC
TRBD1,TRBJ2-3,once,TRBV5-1,CASSYRTGGQGDTQYF,TGCGCCAGCAGCTACCGGACAGGGGGCCAGGGAGATACGCAGTATTTT
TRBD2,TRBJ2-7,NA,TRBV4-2,CASSQDGLAGPYEQYF,TGTGCCAGCAGCCAAGATGGACTAGCGGGACCCTACGAGCAGTACTTC
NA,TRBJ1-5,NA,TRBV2,CASKGPGTYNQPQHF,TGTGCCAGCAAGGGTCCCGGGACGTACAATCAGCCCCAGCATTTT
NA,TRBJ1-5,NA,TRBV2,CASSEETGQSNQPQHF,TGTGCCAGCAGTGAAGAAACCGGACAGAGCAATCAGCCCCAGCATTTT
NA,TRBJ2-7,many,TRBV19,CASSIGGSLSYEQYF,TGTGCCAGTAGTATAGGAGGCAGCCTCTCCTACGAGCAGTACTTC
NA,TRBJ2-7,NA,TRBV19,CATSATAYEQYF,TGTGCCACCTCAGCGACAGCCTACGAGCAGTACTTC
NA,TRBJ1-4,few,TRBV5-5,CASSLIPPTNEKLFF,TGTGCCAGCAGCTTGATCCCCCCAACTAATGAAAAACTGTTTTTT
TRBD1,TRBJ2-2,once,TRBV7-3,CASSEQGTGELFF,TGTGCCAGCAGCGAACAGGGGACCGGGGAGCTGTTTTTT
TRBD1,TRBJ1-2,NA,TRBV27,CASSRQGAGNYGYTF,TGTGCCAGCAGTCGACAGGGGGCGGGTAACTATGGCTACACCTTC
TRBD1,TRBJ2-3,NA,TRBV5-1,CASSRDRGSTDTQYF,TGCGCCAGCAGCCGAGACAGGGGTAGCACAGATACGCAGTATTTT
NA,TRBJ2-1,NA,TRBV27,CASSQPLGRHNEQFF,TGTGCCAGCAGTCAGCCGTTAGGGAGGCACAATGAGCAGTTCTTC
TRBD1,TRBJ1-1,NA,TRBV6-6,CASSAGQGKGTEAFF,TGTGCCAGCAGTGCGGGACAGGGGAAAGGCACTGAAGCTTTCTTT
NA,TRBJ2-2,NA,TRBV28,CASSIRGTGELFF,TGTGCCAGCAGTATACGGGGAACCGGGGAGCTGTTTTTT
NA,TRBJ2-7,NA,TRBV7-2,CASSVFNGRSYEQYF,TGTGCCAGCAGCGTATTTAACGGGAGATCCTACGAGCAGTACTTC
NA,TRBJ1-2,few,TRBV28,CASSFGGSYGYTF,TGTGCCAGCAGTTTTGGGGGATCCTATGGCTACACCTTC
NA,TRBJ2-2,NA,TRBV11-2,CASSRRTENTGELFF,TGTGCCAGCAGCCGTCGGACAGAGAACACCGGGGAGCTGTTTTTT